This T cell receptor beta chain was identified during a study of blood T cell repertoires in COVID-19. Study at large: PBMCs, B-cell-depleted T cells, or T cells provided the cDNA or gDNA that made up the material.

Repertoires were generated with immunoSEQ multiplex PCR, while TCRdb's copy carries only in-frame clones and drops some. The profile covers around 130,000 clones, with 75% to 90% appearing a single time and about 18% taken by the ten largest. Recovered status in Cohort 3 required two negative PCRs, clearance, or symptom resolution. V was pared by 5 bases and J by 2 bases, with 9 bases between. Germline CDR1 and CDR2: MDHEN and SYDVKM. This CDR3 contains 13 residues. This clone was seen a single time. This clonotype originated in a man between 25 and 39 years old who had recovered from COVID-19. Sequencing input: PBMCs or T cells enriched from blood (not recorded which). The V gene is TRBV28, the J gene TRBJ1-2, with D uncertain. CDR3 bases: TGTGCCAGCAGTGTCCAGGCGAACTATGGCTACACCTTC. Translated: CASSVQANYGYTF.